The rows below give T cell receptor beta chains drawn from one sample of a study of a mutant IDH1 vaccine in newly diagnosed glioma. Measured with immunoSEQ multiplex PCR; TCRdb has only the in-frame clones, and not every one. The data contain about 52,000 clones, more than 85% of them seen just once; the ten biggest clones take up about 2.4%. No antigens are known for them. The material was PBMCs, obtained from a glioma patient whose treatment included an IDH1 peptide vaccine. Receptors originate from a man in his forties or fifties with glioma. Both conserved end residues are part of each CDR3. Each record gives: clone size, D gene, V gene, J gene, CDR3 protein, CDR3 DNA. A D gene is named only where the DNA matches it firmly. Size is omitted from some rows. Given values are once, few, many or a class for expanded clones.

>NA|NA|TRBV7-7|TRBJ2-7
CASSLSPAYEQYF
TGTGCTAGCAGCTTATCCCCGGCCTACGAGCAGTACTTC
>NA|NA|TRBV5-1|TRBJ1-3
CASSPTSRTGNTIYF
TGCGCCAGCAGTCCTACCAGTCGCACGGGAAACACCATATATTTT
>NA|NA|TRBV18|TRBJ1-2
CASSPGGDYGYTF
TGTGCCAGCTCACCAGGGGGGGACTATGGCTACACCTTC
>NA|NA|TRBV10-3|TRBJ2-2
CAISKQEGNTGELFF
TGTGCCATCAGTAAACAGGAGGGGAACACCGGGGAGCTGTTTTTT
>NA|TRBD1|TRBV6-5|TRBJ1-5
CASSYSRQGHQPQHF
TGTGCCAGCAGTTACTCAAGACAGGGCCATCAGCCCCAGCATTTT
>few|TRBD2|TRBV25-1|TRBJ2-7
CASSEGGGYLYEQYF
TGTGCCAGCAGTGAGGGGGGGGGATATCTTTACGAGCAGTACTTC
>NA|NA|TRBV10-2|TRBJ1-1
CASNRGTYTEAFF
TGCGCCAGCAACCGGGGGACGTACACTGAAGCTTTCTTT
>once|NA|TRBV28|TRBJ1-2
CASRVRGVNYGYTF
TGTGCCAGCAGAGTCCGAGGGGTTAACTATGGCTACACCTTC
>NA|NA|TRBV2|TRBJ2-7
CASSDASWRSEQYF
TGTGCCAGCAGTGATGCTAGCTGGAGGTCCGAGCAGTACTTC
>NA|NA|TRBV4-3|TRBJ1-1
CASSQDTLGTGTEAFF
TGCGCCAGCAGCCAAGATACCCTCGGGACGGGCACTGAAGCTTTCTTT
>NA|NA|TRBV28|TRBJ1-4
CASSSTGKANEKLFF
TGTGCCAGCAGTTCGACAGGAAAGGCAAATGAAAAACTGTTTTTT
>NA|NA|TRBV7-8|TRBJ2-2
CASSLVGRGGELFF
TGTGCCAGCAGCTTAGTAGGTAGAGGCGGGGAGCTGTTTTTT
>NA|NA|TRBV19|TRBJ2-2
CASSRGTMNTGELFF
TGTGCCAGTAGCAGAGGGACAATGAACACCGGGGAGCTGTTTTTT
>NA|TRBD2|TRBV27|TRBJ2-5
CASSAPASGSLETQYF
TGTGCCAGCAGTGCCCCGGCTAGCGGGAGTTTAGAGACCCAGTACTTC
>NA|NA|TRBV7-3|TRBJ1-3
CASSLSRGNTIYF
TGTGCCAGCAGCTTATCCCGAGGAAACACCATATATTTT
>NA|TRBD2|TRBV28|TRBJ2-3
CASRRLAGPGGDTQYF
TGTGCCAGCAGACGGCTAGCGGGACCCGGGGGAGATACGCAGTATTTT
>NA|TRBD2|TRBV14|TRBJ2-5
CASSRGTNQETQYF
TGTGCCAGCAGCCGAGGGACTAACCAAGAGACCCAGTACTTC
>NA|NA|TRBV6-1|TRBJ1-2
CASSELRGGGYTF
TGTGCCAGCAGTGAACTAAGGGGTGGCGGCTACACCTTC
>NA|TRBD1|TRBV6-5|TRBJ2-5
CASRPGQGAIETQYF
TGTGCCAGCAGACCAGGACAGGGGGCTATAGAGACCCAGTACTTC
>NA|TRBD1|TRBV6-6|TRBJ1-1
CASSYQTTGGITEAFF
TGTGCCAGCAGTTACCAGACGACAGGGGGAATCACTGAAGCTTTCTTT
>NA|TRBD1|TRBV4-1|TRBJ2-2
CASSRPRDRGNTGELFF
TGCGCCAGCAGCCGCCCCCGGGACAGGGGGAACACCGGGGAGCTGTTTTTT
>NA|NA|TRBV13|TRBJ1-2
CASSFDRTLYGYTF
TGTGCCAGCAGCTTCGACAGGACTCTCTATGGCTACACCTTC
>NA|NA|TRBV5-6|TRBJ2-7
CASSFHRYEQYF
TGTGCCAGCAGCTTCCACAGGTACGAGCAGTACTTC
>NA|TRBD1|TRBV7-3|TRBJ2-2
CASSSNGQGFPGELFF
TGTGCCAGCAGCTCCAACGGACAGGGTTTCCCCGGGGAGCTGTTTTTT
>NA|TRBD1|TRBV25-1|TRBJ2-2
CASSESIRDRPTGELFF
TGTGCCAGCAGTGAATCGATTAGGGACAGGCCCACCGGGGAGCTGTTTTTT
>NA|NA|TRBV7-7|TRBJ2-5
CASSLGRFVAKETQYF
TGTGCTAGCAGCTTAGGGCGGTTCGTAGCTAAAGAGACCCAGTACTTC
>NA|NA|TRBV30|TRBJ2-5
CAWRGQGETQYF
TGTGCCTGGAGGGGGCAGGGGGAGACCCAGTACTTC
>NA|TRBD2|TRBV2|TRBJ2-2
CASSGEKRGPNTGELFF
TGTGCCAGCAGTGGAGAAAAGCGGGGGCCTAACACCGGGGAGCTGTTTTTT
>NA|NA|TRBV10-3|TRBJ1-3
CAISVGTSGWSGNTIYF
TGTGCCATCAGTGTAGGCACCTCAGGTTGGTCCGGAAACACCATATATTTT
>NA|NA|TRBV5-1|TRBJ2-2
CASSLATMNTGELFF
TGCGCCAGCAGCTTGGCCACGATGAACACCGGGGAGCTGTTTTTT
>NA|NA|TRBV25-1|TRBJ2-7
CASSVEGPREQYF
TGTGCCAGCAGTGTCGAAGGGCCAAGGGAGCAGTACTTC
>NA|TRBD1|TRBV6-6|TRBJ2-2
CASSRTGVGLFF
TGTGCCAGCAGTAGGACAGGGGTTGGGCTGTTTTTT
>NA|NA|TRBV14|TRBJ2-3
CASSRSTDTQYF
TGTGCCAGCAGCCGAAGTACAGATACGCAGTATTTT
>NA|NA|TRBV9|TRBJ2-2
CASSLNTGELFF
TGTGCCAGCAGCCTGAACACCGGGGAGCTGTTTTTT
>NA|NA|TRBV15|TRBJ1-2
CATSSPLRGVGYGYTF
TGTGCCACCAGCAGCCCGCTCAGGGGCGTAGGGTATGGCTACACCTTC
>once|NA|TRBV5-1|TRBJ2-2
CASSLEGPTNTGELFF
TGCGCCAGCAGCTTAGAGGGGCCGACGAACACCGGGGAGCTGTTTTTT
>NA|NA|TRBV28|TRBJ1-4
CASSSTATNEKLFF
TGTGCCAGCAGTTCGACAGCAACTAATGAAAAACTGTTTTTT
>NA|TRBD2|TRBV2|TRBJ2-3
CASSAQREATTDTQYF
TGTGCCAGCAGTGCTCAGCGGGAGGCAACCACAGATACGCAGTATTTT
>once|TRBD1|TRBV27|TRBJ2-1
CASKSGGYNEQFF
TGTGCCAGCAAATCAGGGGGCTACAATGAGCAGTTCTTC
>NA|NA|TRBV10-3|TRBJ1-2
CAIRGVQGVDGYTF
TGTGCCATCAGGGGGGTGCAGGGAGTTGATGGCTACACCTTC